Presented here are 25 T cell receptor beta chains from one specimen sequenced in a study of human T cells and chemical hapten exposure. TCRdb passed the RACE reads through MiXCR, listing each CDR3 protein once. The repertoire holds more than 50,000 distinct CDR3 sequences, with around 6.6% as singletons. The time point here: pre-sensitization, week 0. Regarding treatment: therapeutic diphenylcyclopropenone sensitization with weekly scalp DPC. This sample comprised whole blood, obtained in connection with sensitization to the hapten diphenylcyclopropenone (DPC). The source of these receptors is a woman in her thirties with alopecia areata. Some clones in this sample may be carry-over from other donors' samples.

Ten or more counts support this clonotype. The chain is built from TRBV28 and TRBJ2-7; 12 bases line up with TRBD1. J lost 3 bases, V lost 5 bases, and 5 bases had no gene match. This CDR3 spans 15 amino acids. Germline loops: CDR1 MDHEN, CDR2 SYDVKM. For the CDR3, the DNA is TGTGCCAGCAGTGGGACAGGGGGCAATTACTACGAGCAGTACTTC. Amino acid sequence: CASSGTGGNYYEQYF.

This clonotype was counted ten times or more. The CDR3: CASSWDRANTEAFF. CDR3 DNA sequence: TGCGCCAGCAGCTGGGACAGAGCGAACACTGAAGCTTTCTTT. The J gene is TRBJ1-1, the V gene TRBV5-1, with 7 bases that match TRBD1. The J segment lost 1 base and the V segment lost 3 bases, leaving 3 bases of the junction unmatched. Germline loops: CDR1 SGHRS, CDR2 YFSETQ. The CDR3 totals 14 residues.

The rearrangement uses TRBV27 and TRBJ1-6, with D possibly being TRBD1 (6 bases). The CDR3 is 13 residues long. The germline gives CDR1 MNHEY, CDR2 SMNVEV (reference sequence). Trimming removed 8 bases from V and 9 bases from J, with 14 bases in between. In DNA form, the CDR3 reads TGTGCCAGCTCAAACAGGGAAGGTTCACCCCTCCACTTT. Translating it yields CASSNREGSPLHF.

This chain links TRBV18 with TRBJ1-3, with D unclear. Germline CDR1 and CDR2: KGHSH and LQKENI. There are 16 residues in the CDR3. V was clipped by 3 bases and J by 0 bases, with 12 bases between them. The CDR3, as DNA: TGTGCCAGCTCACCGGCCAGTAGTTCCTCTGGAAACACCATATATTTT. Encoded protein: CASSPASSSSGNTIYF.

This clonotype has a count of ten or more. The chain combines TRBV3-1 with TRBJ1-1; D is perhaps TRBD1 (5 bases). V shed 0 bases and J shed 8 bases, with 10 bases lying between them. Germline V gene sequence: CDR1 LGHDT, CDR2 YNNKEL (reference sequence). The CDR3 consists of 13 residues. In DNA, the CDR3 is TGTGCCAGCAGCCAAGATTGGGGGGGGGAAGCTTTCTTT. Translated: CASSQDWGGEAFF. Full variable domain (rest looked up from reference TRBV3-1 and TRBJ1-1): DTAVSQTPKYLVTQMGNDKSIKCEQNLGHDTMYWYKQDSKKFLKIMFSYNNKELIINETVPNRFSPKSPDKAHLNLHINSLELGDSAVYFCASSQDWGGEAFFGQGTRLTVV.

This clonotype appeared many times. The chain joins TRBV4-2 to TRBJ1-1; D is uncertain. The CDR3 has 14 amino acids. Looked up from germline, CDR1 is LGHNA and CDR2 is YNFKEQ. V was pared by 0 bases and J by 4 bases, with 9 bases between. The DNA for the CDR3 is TGTGCCAGCAGCCAAGAAGTAAGGGCCACTGAAGCTTTCTTT. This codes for CASSQEVRATEAFF.

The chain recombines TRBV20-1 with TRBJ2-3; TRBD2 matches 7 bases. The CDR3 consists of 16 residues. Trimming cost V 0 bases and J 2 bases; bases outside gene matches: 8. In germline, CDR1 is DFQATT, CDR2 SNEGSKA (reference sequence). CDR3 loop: CSARDLPGGNTDTQYF. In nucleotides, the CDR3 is TGCAGTGCTAGAGATCTTCCGGGGGGAAACACAGATACGCAGTATTTT.

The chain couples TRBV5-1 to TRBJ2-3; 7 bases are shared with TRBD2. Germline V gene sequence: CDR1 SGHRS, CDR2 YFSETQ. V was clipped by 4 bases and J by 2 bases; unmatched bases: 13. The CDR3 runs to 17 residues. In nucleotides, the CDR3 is TGCGCCAGCAGCGCTAGAAGCCCAGCGGGGACCACAGATACGCAGTATTTT. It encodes CASSARSPAGTTDTQYF. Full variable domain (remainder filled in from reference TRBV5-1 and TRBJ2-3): KAGVTQTPRYLIKTRGQQVTLSCSPISGHRSVSWYQQTPGQGLQFLFEYFSETQRNKGNFPGRFSGRQFSNSRSEMNVSTLELGDSALYLCASSARSPAGTTDTQYFGPGTRLTVL.

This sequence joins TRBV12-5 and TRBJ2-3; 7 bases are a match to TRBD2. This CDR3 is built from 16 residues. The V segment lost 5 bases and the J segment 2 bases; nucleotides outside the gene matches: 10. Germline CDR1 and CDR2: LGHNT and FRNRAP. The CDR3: CASGPQLAESTDTQYF. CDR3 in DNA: TGTGCTAGTGGTCCACAGCTAGCGGAATCCACAGATACGCAGTATTTT.

Written as DNA, the CDR3 is TGCGCCAGCAGCTTGCCAGAAGATAATTCACCCCTCCACTTT. This encodes CASSLPEDNSPLHF. The chain couples TRBV5-1 to TRBJ1-6, with D unclear. Germline assignment: CDR1 SGHRS and CDR2 YFSETQ. The CDR3 has 14 residues. V lost 1 base and J lost 5, with 7 bases in between. Full variable domain (rest looked up from reference TRBV5-1 and TRBJ1-6): KAGVTQTPRYLIKTRGQQVTLSCSPISGHRSVSWYQQTPGQGLQFLFEYFSETQRNKGNFPGRFSGRQFSNSRSEMNVSTLELGDSALYLCASSLPEDNSPLHFGNGTRLTVT.

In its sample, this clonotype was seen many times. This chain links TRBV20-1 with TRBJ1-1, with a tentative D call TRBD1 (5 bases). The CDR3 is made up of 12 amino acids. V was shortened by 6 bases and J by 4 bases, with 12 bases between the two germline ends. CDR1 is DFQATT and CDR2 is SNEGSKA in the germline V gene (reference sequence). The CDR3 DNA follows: TGCAGTGCCGCCGCGGGGGGCACTGAAGCTTTCTTT. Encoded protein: CSAAAGGTEAFF.

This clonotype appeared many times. The CDR3 loop reads CATSRGLGLQETQYF. CDR3 nucleotides: TGTGCCACCAGCAGAGGTTTAGGCCTCCAAGAGACCCAGTACTTC. The chain employs TRBV15 and TRBJ2-5; D uncertain. CDR3 size: 15 residues. The ends were cut back, 1 base at V and 1 base at J, with 10 bases in the middle. Looked up from germline, CDR1 is LNHNV and CDR2 is YYDKDF (reference sequence).

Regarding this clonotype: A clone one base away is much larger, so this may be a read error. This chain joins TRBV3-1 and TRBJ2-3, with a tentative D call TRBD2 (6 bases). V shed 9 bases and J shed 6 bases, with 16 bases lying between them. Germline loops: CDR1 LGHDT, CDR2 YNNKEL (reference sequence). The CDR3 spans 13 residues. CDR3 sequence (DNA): TGTGCCAGAAGGGACTCCAGGGTGGATACGCAGTATTTT. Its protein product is CARRDSRVDTQYF.

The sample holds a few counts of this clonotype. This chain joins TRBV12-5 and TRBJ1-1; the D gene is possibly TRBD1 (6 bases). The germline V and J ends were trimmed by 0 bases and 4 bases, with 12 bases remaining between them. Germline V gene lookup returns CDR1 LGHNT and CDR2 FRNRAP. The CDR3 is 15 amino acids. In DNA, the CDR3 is TGTGCTAGTGGTTTGGTAGTAAGACAGGCCACTGAAGCTTTCTTT. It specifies CASGLVVRQATEAFF.

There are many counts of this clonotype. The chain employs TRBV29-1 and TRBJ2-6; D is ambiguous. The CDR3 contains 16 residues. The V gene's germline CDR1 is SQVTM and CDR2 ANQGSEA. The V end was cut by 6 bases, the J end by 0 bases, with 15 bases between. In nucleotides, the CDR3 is TGCAGCGTCACCTATTTACAGCTCTCTGGGGCCAACGTCCTGACTTTC. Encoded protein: CSVTYLQLSGANVLTF.

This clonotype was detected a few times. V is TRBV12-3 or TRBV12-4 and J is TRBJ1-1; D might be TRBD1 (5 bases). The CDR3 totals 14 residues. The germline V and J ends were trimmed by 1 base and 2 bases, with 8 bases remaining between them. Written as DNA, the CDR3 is TGTGCCAGCAGTTTAGAGGGGTCCAACACTGAAGCTTTCTTT. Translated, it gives CASSLEGSNTEAFF.

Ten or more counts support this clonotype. This CDR3 is CASPTGGGTGELFF. The CDR3 region has the DNA TGTGCCAGCCCCACCGGAGGGGGCACCGGGGAGCTGTTTTTT. The V and J genes are TRBV6-5 and TRBJ2-2, with D possibly being TRBD1 or TRBD2 (6 bases each). This CDR3 is 14 amino acids long. Trimming stripped 8 bases from V and 4 bases from J, with 14 bases between. Germline CDR1 is MNHEY and CDR2 is SVGAGI.

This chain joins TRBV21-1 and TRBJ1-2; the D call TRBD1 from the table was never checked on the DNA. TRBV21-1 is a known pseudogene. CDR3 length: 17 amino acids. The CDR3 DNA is TGTGCCAGCAGCGCCCGCTTGGGGACAGGGGAGAACTATGGCTACACCTTC. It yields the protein CASSARLGTGENYGYTF.

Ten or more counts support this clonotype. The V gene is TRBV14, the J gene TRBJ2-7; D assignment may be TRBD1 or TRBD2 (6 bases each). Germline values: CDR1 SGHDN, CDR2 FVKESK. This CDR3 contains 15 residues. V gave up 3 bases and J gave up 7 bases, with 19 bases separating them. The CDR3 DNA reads TGTGCCAGCAGCCATCAGAACGGGGGCCCGTGGGAGCAGTACTTC. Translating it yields CASSHQNGGPWEQYF.

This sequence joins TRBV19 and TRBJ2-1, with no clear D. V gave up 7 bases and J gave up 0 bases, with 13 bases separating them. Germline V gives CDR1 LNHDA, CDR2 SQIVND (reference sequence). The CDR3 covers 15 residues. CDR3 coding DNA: TGTGCCAGTAAGGGTAGCCAGAGCTCCTACAATGAGCAGTTCTTC. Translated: CASKGSQSSYNEQFF.

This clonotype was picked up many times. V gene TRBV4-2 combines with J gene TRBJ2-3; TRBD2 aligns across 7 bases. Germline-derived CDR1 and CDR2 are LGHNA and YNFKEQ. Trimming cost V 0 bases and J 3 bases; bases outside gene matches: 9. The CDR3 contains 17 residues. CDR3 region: CASSQERAGELTDTQYF. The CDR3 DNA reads TGTGCCAGCAGCCAAGAGAGGGCGGGGGAGTTAACAGATACGCAGTATTTT.

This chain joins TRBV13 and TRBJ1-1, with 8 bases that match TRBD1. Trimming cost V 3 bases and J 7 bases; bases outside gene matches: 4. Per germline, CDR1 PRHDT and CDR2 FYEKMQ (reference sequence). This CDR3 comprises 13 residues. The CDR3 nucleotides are TGTGCCAGCAGCTTCGGACAGGGTGGTGAAGCTTTCTTT. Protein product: CASSFGQGGEAFF.

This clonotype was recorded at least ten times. CDR3 in amino acids: CSARDPRSLYGYTF. The CDR3 DNA is TGCAGTGCTAGAGATCCCAGGAGTCTATATGGCTACACCTTC. The rearrangement uses TRBV20-1 and TRBJ1-2; D gene unclear. CDR3 length: 14 residues. V was trimmed by 0 bases and J by 5 bases, leaving 13 bases between them. Per the germline V gene, CDR1 is DFQATT and CDR2 is SNEGSKA (reference sequence).

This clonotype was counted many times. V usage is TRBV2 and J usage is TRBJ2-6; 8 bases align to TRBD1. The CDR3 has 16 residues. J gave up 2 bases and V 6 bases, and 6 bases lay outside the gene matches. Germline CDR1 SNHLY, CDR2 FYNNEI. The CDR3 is CASSLRTGPGANVLTF. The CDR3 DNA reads TGTGCCAGCAGCCTCCGGACAGGGCCTGGGGCCAACGTCCTGACTTTC.

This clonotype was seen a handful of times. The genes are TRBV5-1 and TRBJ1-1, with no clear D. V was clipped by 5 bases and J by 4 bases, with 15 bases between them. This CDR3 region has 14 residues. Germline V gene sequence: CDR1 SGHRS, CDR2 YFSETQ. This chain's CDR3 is CASRSPREGTEAFF. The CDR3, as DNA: TGCGCCAGCAGGTCCCCAAGGGAGGGCACTGAAGCTTTCTTT.